This paragraph reports one T cell receptor beta chain. The data originate from a study of blood T cell repertoires in COVID-19. Study-wide context: Samples of COVID-19 (acute and convalescent) were obtained from the United States, Italy and Spain. In each case, the material was cDNA or gDNA derived from T cells, B-cell-depleted T cells, or PBMCs.

In the study's own analysis: Cell counts per sample came from amplifying reference gene primers. Repertoires were generated with immunoSEQ multiplex PCR, while TCRdb's copy carries only in-frame clones and drops some. V and J calls and clone size are those listed in that table; D and trimming were worked out from the DNA. The sample holds fewer than 350,000 clones, 75% to 85% seen once. V was pared by 2 bases and J by 5 bases, with 6 bases between. Germline CDR1 and CDR2: SEHNR and FQNEAQ (reference sequence). CDR3 size: 13 residues. The source of this sequence is a human donor in a cohort sampled during active COVID-19. The material sequenced was peripheral blood. This rearrangement joins TRBV7-9 to TRBJ2-2; possible D gene TRBD2, 5 bases. The CDR3 is CASSLPGTGELFF. The CDR3 DNA follows: TGTGCCAGCAGCTTACCGGGGACCGGGGAGCTGTTTTTT.